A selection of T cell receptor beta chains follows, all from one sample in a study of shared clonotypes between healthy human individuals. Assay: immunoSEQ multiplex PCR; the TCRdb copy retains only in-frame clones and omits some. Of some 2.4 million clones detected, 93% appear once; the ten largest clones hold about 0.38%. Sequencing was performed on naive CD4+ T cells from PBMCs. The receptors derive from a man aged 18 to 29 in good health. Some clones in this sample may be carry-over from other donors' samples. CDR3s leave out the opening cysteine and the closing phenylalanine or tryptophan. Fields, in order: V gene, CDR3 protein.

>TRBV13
ASSLEGLATGELF
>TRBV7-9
ASSPGHRRQHYGYT
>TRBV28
ASSLIAGVIDEQY
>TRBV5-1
ASSDPGQGFFGNTIY
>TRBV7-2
ASSLGLGIRYGYT
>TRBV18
ASNLDRGSEKLF
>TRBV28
ASKPQNSYEQY
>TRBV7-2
ASSLWWKEETQY
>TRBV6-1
ASSESGSGRTETQY
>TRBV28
ASSPSGAKYNEQF
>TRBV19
ASSIVGGNTEAF
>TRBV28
ASTTGGPPNEELF
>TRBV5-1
ASSLRGGDTDTQY
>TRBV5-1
ASSPGLPDQPQH
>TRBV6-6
ASSYGATLETQY
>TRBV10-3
AIGGGRTQETQY
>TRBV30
AWSVNLSYEQY
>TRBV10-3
ATQKLAVRWNTDTQY
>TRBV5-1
ASSFVGRAGNTIY
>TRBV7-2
ASSFHWAGTGDYNEQF
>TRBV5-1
ASSVGSGSYEQY
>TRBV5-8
ASSRRQRNTEAF
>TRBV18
ASSPLAASGSTDTQY
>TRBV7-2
ASSLQGMNTEAF
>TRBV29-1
SVEEELAGGRAYNEQF
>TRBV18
ASSPISGRADEQY
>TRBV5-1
ASSLVVGLVFTDTQY
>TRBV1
TSSSYQGAGEQY
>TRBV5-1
ASSLWGFTDTQY
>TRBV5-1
ASSLGNEKLF